The 15 T cell receptor beta chains given below trace back to one sample, sequenced in a study of shared clonotypes between healthy human individuals. Here immunoSEQ multiplex PCR was the method, and the copy in TCRdb shows in-frame clones only, minus some. The sample gives over 1.4 million clones, roughly 96% of which show up once; over 1% is in the top ten. Input material: naive CD4+ T cells sorted from blood. Documented subset: CD45RA+ positively selected. The receptors here all came from a man aged 25-45 years in good health.

The genes are TRBV18 and TRBJ2-3; 8 bases agree with TRBD2. The germline gives CDR1 KGHSH, CDR2 LQKENI. Unmatched junction bases numbered 4, after V lost 4 bases and J lost 1 base. CDR3 size: 15 residues. The CDR3 bases are TGTGCCAGCTCACTACTAGCGGTGGGCACAGATACGCAGTATTTT. Protein: CASSLLAVGTDTQYF.

The chain employs TRBV9 and TRBJ1-2; D gene ambiguous. CDR1 is SGDLS and CDR2 is YYNGEE in the germline V gene. V shed 1 base and J shed 2 bases, with 9 bases lying between them. The CDR3 extends over 14 amino acids. CDR3 DNA: TGTGCCAGCAGCGTATTTCCAGACAACTATGGCTACACCTTC. Translated: CASSVFPDNYGYTF.

This rearrangement joins TRBV14 to TRBJ2-7, with D perhaps given as TRBD1 or TRBD2 (6 bases each). The germline gives CDR1 SGHDN, CDR2 FVKESK. The CDR3 loop spans 17 amino acids. Trimming stripped 1 base from V and 3 bases from J, with 19 bases between. The CDR3 region is CASSQGGLQGLIYEQYF. CDR3 DNA: TGTGCCAGCAGCCAAGGCGGACTACAGGGCCTAATCTACGAGCAGTACTTC.

The table lists this clone with a count of one. The genes are TRBV18 and TRBJ1-3, with unresolved D. Trimming left V 8 bases short and J 2 bases short, with 13 bases between. Germline V gives CDR1 KGHSH, CDR2 LQKENI. The CDR3 sequence is 14 residues long. DNA of the CDR3: TGTGCCAGCCGCCGACCCGCAACTGGAAACACCATATATTTT. As protein: CASRRPATGNTIYF.

This chain uses TRBV5-4 with TRBJ2-5; 9 bases match TRBD2. V gave up 0 bases and J gave up 1 base; unmatched junction bases: 4. Germline-derived CDR1 and CDR2 are SGHNT and YYREEE (reference sequence). The CDR3 totals 16 residues. In nucleotides, the CDR3 is TGTGCCAGCAGCTTGGAGCGGGGGGTAGTCCAAGAGACCCAGTACTTC. Encoded protein: CASSLERGVVQETQYF.

V gene TRBV7-3 combines with J gene TRBJ2-3; D is ambiguous. Trimming removed 5 bases at V and 2 bases at J, with 11 bases between. Germline-derived CDR1 and CDR2 are SGHTA and FQGTGA. The CDR3 totals 14 residues. Written as DNA, the CDR3 is TGTGCCAGCAGCCCCGCCCCCTTCACAGATACGCAGTATTTT. Residues: CASSPAPFTDTQYF.

The chain has TRBV7-9 and TRBJ2-1; TRBD2 matches at 8 bases. The germline V gene has CDR1 SEHNR and CDR2 FQNEAQ (reference sequence). The CDR3 is 17 residues long. J gave up 5 bases and V 1 base, and 10 bases lay outside the gene matches. CDR3 protein: CASSLEVGLAGDNEQFF. The CDR3 DNA reads TGTGCCAGCAGCTTAGAGGTGGGGCTAGCGGGCGACAATGAGCAGTTCTTC.

The gene calls are TRBV5-5 and TRBJ2-3; 7 nucleotides agree with TRBD2. This CDR3 has 14 amino acids. Germline V gene data show CDR1 as SGHKS and CDR2 as YYEKEE (reference sequence). J was trimmed by 0 bases and V by 5 bases; bases with no gene match: 3. The CDR3 sequence: CASRISGSTDTQYF. The CDR3 DNA reads as TGTGCCAGCAGGATTAGCGGGAGCACAGATACGCAGTATTTT.

The rearrangement uses TRBV10-3 and TRBJ1-4; 7 bases are shared with TRBD1. CDR3 size: 16 residues. The trim removed 4 bases at V and 1 base at J, leaving 6 bases unmatched. Germline loops: CDR1 ENHRY, CDR2 SYGVKD. The CDR3 spells CAISVGGGRTNEKLFF. In nucleotides, the CDR3 is TGTGCCATCAGTGTAGGGGGCGGGCGAACTAATGAAAAACTGTTTTTT.

The chain carries TRBV19 and TRBJ2-2; D call uncertain. The CDR3 totals 15 residues. Between the trimmed V and J ends, which lost 7 bases and 2 bases, there was a span of 14 bases. From germline, CDR1 is LNHDA and CDR2 SQIVND (reference sequence). CDR3 in DNA: TGTGCCAGTACCCTAACAGTTCTTAACACCGGGGAGCTGTTTTTT. This codes for CASTLTVLNTGELFF. Full variable domain (rest looked up from reference TRBV19 and TRBJ2-2): DGGITQSPKYLFRKEGQNVTLSCEQNLNHDAMYWYRQDPGQGLRLIYYSQIVNDFQKGDIAEGYSVSREKKESFPLTVTSAQKNPTAFYLCASTLTVLNTGELFFGEGSRLTVL.

The chain couples TRBV29-1 to TRBJ2-4; tentatively, D is TRBD2 (5 bases). Germline CDR1 SQVTM, CDR2 ANQGSEA. The CDR3 contains 16 residues. Trimming cost V 4 bases and J 0 bases, with 16 bases left between them. CDR3 sequence reads: CSVVGSRTLAKNIQYF. The CDR3, as DNA: TGCAGCGTTGTGGGGAGCAGAACATTAGCCAAAAACATTCAGTACTTC.

The chain couples TRBV18 to TRBJ1-1; possible D gene TRBD1, 6 bases. CDR3 length equals 13 residues. The V end lost 8 bases, the J end lost 1 base, and 11 bases lay between the germline ends. The germline gives CDR1 KGHSH, CDR2 LQKENI. CDR3 sequence: CASGGQGNTEAFF. The CDR3 DNA reads TGTGCCAGCGGGGGCCAGGGGAACACTGAAGCTTTCTTT.

V usage is TRBV7-7 and J usage is TRBJ2-5; TRBD1 matches at 10 bases. Per the germline V gene, CDR1 is SSHAT and CDR2 is FNYEAQ (reference sequence). The CDR3 totals 14 residues. Unmatched junction bases numbered 4, after V lost 5 bases and J lost 4 bases. The CDR3 DNA is TGTGCCAGCAGCCCCGGGACAGGGGCAGAGACCCAGTACTTC. Protein product: CASSPGTGAETQYF.

This chain uses TRBV5-1 with TRBJ2-7; 9 bases fit TRBD2. The V segment lost 4 bases and the J segment 1 base; nucleotides outside the gene matches: 6. CDR1 and CDR2 from the germline V gene are SGHRS and YFSETQ. The CDR3 is made up of 15 amino acids. The chain's CDR3 is CASSILAGVSYEQYF. Written as DNA, the CDR3 is TGCGCCAGCAGCATCTTAGCGGGAGTGTCCTACGAGCAGTACTTC.

In regard to this clone: Distinct nucleotide sequences in the sample also encode this CDR3. This chain connects TRBV5-1 to TRBJ2-7, with TRBD2 identical over 16 bases. Germline V CDR1 and CDR2: SGHRS, YFSETQ. The CDR3 covers 17 residues. The V and J ends lost 4 bases and 5 bases, in that order; junction bases with no gene match: 9. As DNA, the CDR3 is TGCGCCAGCAGCCCGGGACTAGCGGGAGGGCCGAGAAACGAGCAGTACTTC. This sequence encodes CASSPGLAGGPRNEQYF.